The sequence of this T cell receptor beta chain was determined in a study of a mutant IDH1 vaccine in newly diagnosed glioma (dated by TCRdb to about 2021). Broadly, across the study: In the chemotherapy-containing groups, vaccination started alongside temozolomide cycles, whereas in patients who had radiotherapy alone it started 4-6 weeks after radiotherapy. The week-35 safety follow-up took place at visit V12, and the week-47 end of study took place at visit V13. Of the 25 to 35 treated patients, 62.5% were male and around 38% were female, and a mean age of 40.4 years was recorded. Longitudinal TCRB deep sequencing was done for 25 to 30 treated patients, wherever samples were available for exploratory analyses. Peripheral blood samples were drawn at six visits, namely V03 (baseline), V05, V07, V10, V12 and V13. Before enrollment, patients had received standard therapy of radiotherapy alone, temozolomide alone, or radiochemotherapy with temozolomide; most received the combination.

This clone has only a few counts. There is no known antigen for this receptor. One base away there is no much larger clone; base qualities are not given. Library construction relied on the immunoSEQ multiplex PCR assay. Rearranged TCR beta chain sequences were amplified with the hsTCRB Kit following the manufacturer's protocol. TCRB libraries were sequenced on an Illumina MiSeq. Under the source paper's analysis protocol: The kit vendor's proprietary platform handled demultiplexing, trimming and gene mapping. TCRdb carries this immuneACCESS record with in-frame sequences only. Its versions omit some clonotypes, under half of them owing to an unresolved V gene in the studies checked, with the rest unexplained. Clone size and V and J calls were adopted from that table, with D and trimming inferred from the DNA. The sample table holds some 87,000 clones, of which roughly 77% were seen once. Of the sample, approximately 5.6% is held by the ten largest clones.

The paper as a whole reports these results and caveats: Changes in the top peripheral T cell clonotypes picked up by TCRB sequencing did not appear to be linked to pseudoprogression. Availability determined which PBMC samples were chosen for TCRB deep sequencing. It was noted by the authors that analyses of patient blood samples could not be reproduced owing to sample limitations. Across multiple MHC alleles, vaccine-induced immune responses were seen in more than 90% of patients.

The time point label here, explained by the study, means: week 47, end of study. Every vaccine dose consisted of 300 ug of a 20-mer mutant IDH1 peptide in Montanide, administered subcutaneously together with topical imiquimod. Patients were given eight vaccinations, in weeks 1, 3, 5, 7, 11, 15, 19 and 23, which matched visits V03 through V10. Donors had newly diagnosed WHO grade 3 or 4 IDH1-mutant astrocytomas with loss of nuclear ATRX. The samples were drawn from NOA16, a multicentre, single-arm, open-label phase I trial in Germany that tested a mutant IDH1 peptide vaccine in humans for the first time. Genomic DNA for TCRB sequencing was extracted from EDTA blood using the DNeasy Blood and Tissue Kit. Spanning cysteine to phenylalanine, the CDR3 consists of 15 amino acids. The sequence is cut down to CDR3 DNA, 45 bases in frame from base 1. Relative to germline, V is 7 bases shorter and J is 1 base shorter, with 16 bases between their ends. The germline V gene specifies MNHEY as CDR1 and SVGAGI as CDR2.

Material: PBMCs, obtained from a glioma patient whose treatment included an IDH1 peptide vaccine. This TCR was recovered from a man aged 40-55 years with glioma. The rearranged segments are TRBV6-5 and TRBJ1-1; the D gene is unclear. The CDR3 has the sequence CASTPFGGTNTEAFF. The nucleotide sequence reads TGTGCCAGCACTCCGTTCGGCGGAACGAACACTGAAGCTTTCTTT.